The clone carrying this T cell receptor beta chain is classed as medium-sized (0.01 to 0.1%). What it recognizes is unknown. The Oncomine TCR Beta short-read assay was what sequenced the DNA obtained from cultured CD4+ T cells. TCRdb analysed the PCR reads with MiXCR anew, one entry per CDR3 protein. The sample lists 16,000 or so distinct CDR3 sequences; approximately 44% were seen once. Treatment in this sample: roughly 11-day PBMC culture with coronavirus spike peptide pools or control peptides (ViraFEST assay). Germline V gene lookup returns CDR1 ENHRY and CDR2 SYGVKD. This CDR3 is 15 amino acids long. Trimming cost V 0 bases and J 5 bases; bases outside gene matches: 1. These data are taken from a study of vaccination and CD4 T cells after COVID-19.

This specimen consisted of CD4+ T cells from blood, cultured in vitro, obtained after SARS-CoV-2 vaccination. This sequence originates from a human donor who had recovered from COVID-19. This chain links TRBV10-3 with TRBJ2-2; 9 nucleotides line up with TRBD2. The CDR3 nucleotides read TGTGCCATCAGTGAGTCCGCGGGAGGGACCGGGGAGCTGTTTTTT. Translating it yields CAISESAGGTGELFF.